The 27 T cell receptor beta chains presented below share a single source sample, sequenced in a study of OX40 agonist ivuxolimab in advanced cancers. TCRdb's table, derived via immunoSEQ multiplex PCR, lists solely in-frame clones and lacks some. The data contain about 100,000 clones, less than 95% of them singletons. The sample in question was CD4+ or CD8+ T cells sorted from blood, obtained in a trial of the OX40 agonist ivuxolimab. The receptor source for this set is an adult with an advanced solid tumor such as melanoma, head and neck, liver or kidney cancer.

The V gene is TRBV7-3, the J gene TRBJ1-2; D not certain. CDR3 length: 13 amino acids. Trimming took off 5 bases at V and 5 bases at J, with 12 bases between the two ends. Germline CDR1 is SGHTA and CDR2 is FQGTGA. The CDR3 loop is CASSGPQRYGYTF. CDR3 bases: TGTGCCAGCAGCGGACCTCAACGTTATGGCTACACCTTC.

The genes are TRBV29-1 and TRBJ1-2, with D unresolved. Germline V CDR1 and CDR2: SQVTM, ANQGSEA. The CDR3 runs 13 residues. Deletions cut 3 bases from V and 0 bases from J, with 8 bases between. Here the CDR3 DNA reads TGCAGCGTTGAGGTACAGCCTAACTATGGCTACACCTTC. This translates into CSVEVQPNYGYTF.

This clone has just one count. The gene calls are TRBV7-3 and TRBJ2-5; TRBD1 is a possible D gene (6 bases). Trimming cost V 1 base and J 3 bases, with 9 bases left between them. The CDR3 is made up of 14 amino acids. Germline-derived CDR1 and CDR2 are SGHTA and FQGTGA. The chain's CDR3 is CASSLNPGEETQYF. The CDR3 coding sequence is TGTGCCAGCAGCTTAAACCCAGGGGAAGAGACCCAGTACTTC.

The J gene is TRBJ2-6, the V gene TRBV5-1, with a possible D match to TRBD1 (5 bases). V gave up 2 bases and J gave up 0 bases, with 15 bases separating them. Germline V gene sequence: CDR1 SGHRS, CDR2 YFSETQ. The length of the CDR3 is 18 residues. CDR3 DNA: TGCGCCAGCAGCTTAACCGACAGATCGTTCTCTGGGGCCAACGTCCTGACTTTC. Translated, it gives CASSLTDRSFSGANVLTF.

The rearrangement links TRBV28 to TRBJ2-1, with D perhaps being TRBD1 or TRBD2 (5 bases each). This CDR3 contains 14 residues. CDR1 is MDHEN and CDR2 is SYDVKM in the germline V gene. The V end lost 2 bases, the J end lost 1 base, and 6 bases lay between the germline ends. CDR3 DNA: TGTGCCAGCAGTTTAGGGGGTTCCTACAATGAGCAGTTCTTC. Protein sequence: CASSLGGSYNEQFF.

Notes on this clone: Within the sample, other DNA sequences also encode this same CDR3. The chain has TRBV2 and TRBJ1-1; no reliable D call. The CDR3 length is 12 residues. Germline CDR1 reads SNHLY; CDR2 reads FYNNEI. Trimming cost V 6 bases and J 2 bases, with 7 bases left between them. Written as DNA, the CDR3 is TGTGCCAGCAGCAAGGGAAACACTGAAGCTTTCTTT. It specifies CASSKGNTEAFF.

This rearrangement joins TRBV13 to TRBJ2-3; 8 bases fit TRBD2. Germline V gene data show CDR1 as PRHDT and CDR2 as FYEKMQ (reference sequence). V dropped 3 bases and J dropped 0; count of bases not matched to a gene: 5. This CDR3 is 16 amino acids long. This chain's CDR3 is CASSLELAASTDTQYF. CDR3 in DNA: TGTGCCAGCAGCTTGGAACTAGCGGCTAGCACAGATACGCAGTATTTT.

The genes are TRBV19 and TRBJ2-1, with TRBD1 matching over 9 bases. Germline loops: CDR1 LNHDA, CDR2 SQIVND (reference sequence). V gave up 3 bases and J gave up 6 bases; unmatched junction bases: 3. The CDR3 is 14 residues long. The CDR3 sequence is CASSMLDRGNEQFF. CDR3 in DNA: TGTGCCAGTAGTATGCTGGACAGGGGCAATGAGCAGTTCTTC.

CDR3 loop: CAWSIPPHRNQPQHF. CDR3 DNA: TGTGCCTGGAGTATTCCCCCGCACCGCAATCAGCCCCAGCATTTT. V gene TRBV30 combines with J gene TRBJ1-5; unclear D gene. The germline V and J ends were trimmed by 2 bases and 2 bases, with 13 bases remaining between them. Germline loops: CDR1 GTSNPN, CDR2 SVGIG (reference sequence). The CDR3 consists of 15 residues.

This clone was recorded only once. The chain employs TRBV15 and TRBJ1-3; D gene ambiguous. V was cut by 11 bases and J by 4 bases, with 18 bases left in between. CDR3 size: 14 residues. The V gene's germline CDR1 is LNHNV and CDR2 YYDKDF (reference sequence). CDR3 nucleotides: TGTGCCCCCGCGGTCACGGGGTCCGGAAACACCATATATTTT. It codes for CAPAVTGSGNTIYF.

The count of this clone is one. This rearrangement joins TRBV10-2 to TRBJ2-1; 8 bases are shared with TRBD2. Trimming at V came to 5 bases and at J to 7 bases, leaving 7 bases not matched to a gene. Germline loops: CDR1 WSHSY, CDR2 SAAADI. This CDR3 is 14 amino acids long. The DNA for the CDR3 is TGCGCCAGCAGTCCGGGACTAGGTGGTAATGAGCAGTTCTTC. Its translation is CASSPGLGGNEQFF.

The genes are TRBV25-1 and TRBJ2-1, with 8 bases lining up with TRBD2. Losses at the gene ends were 4 bases for V and 0 bases for J; bases not matched to a gene: 8. Looked up from germline, CDR1 is MGHDK and CDR2 is SYGVNS. The CDR3 has 17 amino acids. The CDR3 spells CASSVRDSGNSYNEQFF. The CDR3 DNA reads TGTGCCAGCAGTGTAAGGGATAGCGGGAACTCCTACAATGAGCAGTTCTTC.

The CDR3 protein is CSVSTGLNTEAFF. The DNA of the CDR3 is TGCAGCGTTTCGACAGGGCTAAACACTGAAGCTTTCTTT. The chain is built from TRBV29-1 and TRBJ1-1, with 7 bases lining up with TRBD1. Germline CDR1 SQVTM, CDR2 ANQGSEA. The junction had 5 bases not matched to a gene; V was cut back by 5 bases and J by 2 bases. This CDR3 comprises 13 residues.

This clone has only one observation. CDR3 sequence reads: CASSPTKVSNQPQHF. The CDR3 nucleotides are TGTGCCAGCTCACCAACGAAGGTTAGCAATCAGCCCCAGCATTTT. This chain uses TRBV18 with TRBJ1-5; D gene ambiguous. Trimming pared 2 bases from V and 0 bases from J, leaving 8 bases between. The CDR3 is 15 amino acids. The germline gives CDR1 KGHSH, CDR2 LQKENI.

The V and J genes are TRBV14 and TRBJ2-3; D ambiguous. Between the trimmed V and J ends, which lost 0 bases and 0 bases, there was a span of 10 bases. The CDR3 totals 16 residues. Germline V gene sequence: CDR1 SGHDN, CDR2 FVKESK. The CDR3 loop is CASSQDVAASTDTQYF. Here the CDR3 DNA reads TGTGCCAGCAGCCAAGATGTGGCGGCTAGCACAGATACGCAGTATTTT.

This rearrangement joins TRBV7-2 to TRBJ2-5; D is ambiguous. The germline V gene encodes CDR1 SGHTA and CDR2 FQGNSA. V lost 8 bases and J lost 5, with 12 bases in between. The CDR3 is made up of 12 amino acids. The CDR3 nucleotides read TGTGCCAGCGGAAGGGTGTGGGAGACCCAGTACTTC. This encodes CASGRVWETQYF.

This clone was seen repeatedly, ten times or more. The chain combines TRBV7-9 with TRBJ1-1; D not resolved. The CDR3 extends over 13 amino acids. Trimming left V 4 bases short and J 5 bases short, with 11 bases between. The germline V gene encodes CDR1 SEHNR and CDR2 FQNEAQ (reference sequence). DNA of the CDR3: TGTGCCAGCAGCTCTAACAGCGGAACTGAAGCTTTCTTT. Translation gives CASSSNSGTEAFF.

The chain is built from TRBV5-1 and TRBJ1-4; D unclear. V lost 0 bases and J lost 5, with 5 bases in between. This CDR3 region has 13 residues. The germline gives CDR1 SGHRS, CDR2 YFSETQ. The CDR3 is CASSLGGNEKLFF. The CDR3, as DNA: TGCGCCAGCAGCTTGGGAGGGAATGAAAAACTGTTTTTT.

The gene calls are TRBV6-6 and TRBJ2-1; perhaps TRBD2 as D (6 bases). Germline V gives CDR1 MNHNY, CDR2 SVGAGI (reference sequence). The germline V and J ends were trimmed by 2 bases and 8 bases, with 19 bases remaining between them. CDR3 length equals 16 residues. The CDR3: CASSYPPGGGIDEQFF. The CDR3 coding sequence is TGTGCCAGCAGTTACCCCCCCGGGGGAGGTATTGATGAGCAGTTCTTC.

The genes are TRBV4-2 and TRBJ2-7; 7 bases match TRBD2. The CDR3 sequence is 17 residues long. Trimming at V came to 4 bases and at J to 5 bases, leaving 17 bases not matched to a gene. Germline V gene sequence: CDR1 LGHNA, CDR2 YNFKEQ. The CDR3 here is CASSPQATGGRSHEQYF. In DNA, the CDR3 is TGTGCCAGCAGCCCCCAGGCCACTGGCGGGAGATCCCACGAGCAGTACTTC.

The V gene is TRBV4-1, the J gene TRBJ2-3; 15 bases align to TRBD2. This CDR3 is built from 15 residues. V dropped 2 bases and J dropped 8; count of bases not matched to a gene: 2. CDR1 is MGHRA, CDR2 YSYEKL, per germline. This chain's CDR3 is CASSQPGLAGGTQYF. CDR3 nucleotide sequence: TGCGCCAGCAGCCAACCGGGACTAGCGGGAGGTACGCAGTATTTT.

The chain combines TRBV5-1 with TRBJ2-1; D is uncertain. V was pared by 0 bases and J by 10 bases, with 14 bases between. CDR1 SGHRS and CDR2 YFSETQ come from the germline V gene. The CDR3 consists of 14 residues. In nucleotides, the CDR3 is TGCGCCAGCAGCTTGGAACACAACAATGGAGAGCAGTTCTTC. It is translated as CASSLEHNNGEQFF.

This chain links TRBV9 with TRBJ2-2; D is unclear. V gave up 0 bases and J gave up 2 bases, with 8 bases separating them. The CDR3 is made up of 15 amino acids. From germline, CDR1 is SGDLS and CDR2 YYNGEE. In DNA, the CDR3 is TGTGCCAGCAGCGTAGACCCAGGTAACACCGGGGAGCTGTTTTTT. It is translated as CASSVDPGNTGELFF. Using reference TRBV9 and TRBJ2-2 for the parts outside the CDR3, the full variable domain is DSGVTQTPKHLITATGQRVTLRCSPRSGDLSVYWYQQSLDQGLQFLIQYYNGEERAKGNILERFSAQQFPDLHSELNLSSLELGDSALYFCASSVDPGNTGELFFGEGSRLTVL.

The chain links TRBV11-2 to TRBJ1-3; maybe TRBD1 (5 bases). Per the germline V gene, CDR1 is SGHAT and CDR2 is FQNNGV. The CDR3 is 14 residues long. Trimming took off 0 bases at V and 5 bases at J, with 8 bases between the two ends. The CDR3 nucleotides are TGTGCCAGCAGCTTAGAGGGGCGAAGAAACACCATATATTTT. Translation: CASSLEGRRNTIYF.

The CDR3 coding sequence is TGTGCCAGCAGTCTGATAGCGGGAGAGCAGTTCTTC. This codes for CASSLIAGEQFF. This chain connects TRBV28 to TRBJ2-1; 8 bases agree with TRBD2. After removal of 5 bases from V and 10 bases from J, the junction contained 4 bases not matched to a gene. Germline values: CDR1 MDHEN, CDR2 SYDVKM. The CDR3 is 12 residues long. Using reference TRBV28 and TRBJ2-1 for the parts outside the CDR3, the full variable domain is DVKVTQSSRYLVKRTGEKVFLECVQDMDHENMFWYRQDPGLGLRLIYFSYDVKMKEKGDIPEGYSVSREKKERFSLILESASTNQTSMYLCASSLIAGEQFFGPGTRLTVL.

This rearrangement joins TRBV7-2 to TRBJ2-5; 8 bases agree with TRBD1. Germline CDR1 is SGHTA and CDR2 is FQGNSA. The CDR3 extends over 16 amino acids. The ends lost 5 bases at V and 5 bases at J; junction bases unmatched: 13. The DNA of the CDR3 is TGTGCCAGCAGCCAAGCCTTGGCAGGGGGCGGTGAGACCCAGTACTTC. Its translation: CASSQALAGGGETQYF. Full variable domain (remainder filled in from reference TRBV7-2 and TRBJ2-5): GAGVSQSPSNKVTEKGKDVELRCDPISGHTALYWYRQSLGQGLEFLIYFQGNSAPDKSGLPSDRFSAERTGGSVSTLTIQRTQQEDSAVYLCASSQALAGGGETQYFGPGTRLLVL.

This sequence joins TRBV19 and TRBJ2-5; D possibly corresponds to TRBD2 (5 bases). The germline gives CDR1 LNHDA, CDR2 SQIVND (reference sequence). This CDR3 spans 17 amino acids. V lost 3 bases, J lost 1 base, and 18 bases lay in between. The CDR3 DNA is TGTGCCAGTAGTATCGGGCGAGGGAGTTGGCTCCAAGAGACCCAGTACTTC. Translating gives CASSIGRGSWLQETQYF.